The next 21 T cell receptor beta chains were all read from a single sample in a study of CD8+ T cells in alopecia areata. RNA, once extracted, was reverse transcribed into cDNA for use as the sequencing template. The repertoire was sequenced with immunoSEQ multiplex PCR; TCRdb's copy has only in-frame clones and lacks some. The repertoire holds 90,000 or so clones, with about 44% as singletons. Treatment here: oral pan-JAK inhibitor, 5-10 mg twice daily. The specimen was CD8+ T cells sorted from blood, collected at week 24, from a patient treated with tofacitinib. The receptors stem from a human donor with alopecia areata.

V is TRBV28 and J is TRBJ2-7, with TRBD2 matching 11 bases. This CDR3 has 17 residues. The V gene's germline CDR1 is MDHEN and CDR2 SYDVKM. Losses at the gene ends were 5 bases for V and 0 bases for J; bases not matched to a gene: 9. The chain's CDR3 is CASSLPWTSGRSYEQYF. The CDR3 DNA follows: TGTGCCAGCAGTCTCCCCTGGACTAGCGGGCGCTCCTACGAGCAGTACTTC.

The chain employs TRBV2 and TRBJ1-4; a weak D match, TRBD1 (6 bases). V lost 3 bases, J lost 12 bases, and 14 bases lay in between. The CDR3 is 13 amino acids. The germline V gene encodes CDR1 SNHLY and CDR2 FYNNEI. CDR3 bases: TGTGCCAGCAGTGATCGGTCAGGGGAGGAACTGTTTTTT. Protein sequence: CASSDRSGEELFF.

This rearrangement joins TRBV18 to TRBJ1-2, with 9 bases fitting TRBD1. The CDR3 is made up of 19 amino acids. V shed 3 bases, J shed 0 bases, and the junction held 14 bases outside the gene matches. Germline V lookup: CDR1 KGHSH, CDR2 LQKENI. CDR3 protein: CASSPNPGQGTHPNYGYTF. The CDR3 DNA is TGTGCCAGCTCACCCAACCCGGGACAGGGAACCCACCCTAACTATGGCTACACCTTC.

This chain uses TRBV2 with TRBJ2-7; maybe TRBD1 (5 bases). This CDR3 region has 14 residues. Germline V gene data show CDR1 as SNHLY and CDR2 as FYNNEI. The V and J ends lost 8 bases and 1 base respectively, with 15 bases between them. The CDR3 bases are TGTGCCAGCGGTGGGGCCCTCGATTCCTACGAGCAGTACTTC. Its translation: CASGGALDSYEQYF.

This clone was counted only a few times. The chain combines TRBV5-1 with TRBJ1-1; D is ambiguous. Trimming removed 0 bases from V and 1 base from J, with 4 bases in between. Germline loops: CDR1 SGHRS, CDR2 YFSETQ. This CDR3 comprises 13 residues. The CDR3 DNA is TGCGCCAGCAGCTTGGTACGGAACACTGAAGCTTTCTTT. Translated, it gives CASSLVRNTEAFF.

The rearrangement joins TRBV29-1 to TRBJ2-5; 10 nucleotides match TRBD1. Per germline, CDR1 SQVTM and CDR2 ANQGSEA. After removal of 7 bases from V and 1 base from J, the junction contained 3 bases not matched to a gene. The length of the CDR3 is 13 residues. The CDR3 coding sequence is TGCAGCGCTGGGACAGGGGTCCAAGAGACCCAGTACTTC. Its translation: CSAGTGVQETQYF.

This CDR3 is CASSISSVEWSTDTQYF. CDR3 nucleotide sequence: TGTGCCAGTAGTATTTCGTCCGTTGAATGGAGCACAGATACGCAGTATTTT. This chain uses TRBV19 with TRBJ2-3; unclear D gene. V gave up 3 bases and J gave up 0 bases, with 16 bases separating them. Germline CDR1 is LNHDA and CDR2 is SQIVND (reference sequence). This CDR3 has 17 amino acids.

The DNA of the CDR3 is TGTGCCAGTAGTACAGGACTAGCGGATGAGCAGTTCTTC. Its protein is CASSTGLADEQFF. The V gene is TRBV19, the J gene TRBJ2-1; 10 bases line up with TRBD2. CDR3 size: 13 residues. Germline CDR1 reads LNHDA; CDR2 reads SQIVND (reference sequence). V shed 4 bases and J 8 bases; nucleotides not matched to a gene: 2.

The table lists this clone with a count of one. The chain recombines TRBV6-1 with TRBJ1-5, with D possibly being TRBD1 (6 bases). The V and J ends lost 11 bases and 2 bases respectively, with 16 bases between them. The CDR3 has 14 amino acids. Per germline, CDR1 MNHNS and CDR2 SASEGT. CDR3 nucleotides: TGTGCCTCCAGGGAAGCAGGGGGCAATCAGCCCCAGCATTTT. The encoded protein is CASREAGGNQPQHF.

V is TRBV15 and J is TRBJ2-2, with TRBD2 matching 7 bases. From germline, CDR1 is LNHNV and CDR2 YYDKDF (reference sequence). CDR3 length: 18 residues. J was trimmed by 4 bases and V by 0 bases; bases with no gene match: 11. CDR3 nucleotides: TGTGCCACCAGCAGAGATCTGTGGGCGGGAGCTGGCACCGGGGAGCTGTTTTTT. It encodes CATSRDLWAGAGTGELFF.

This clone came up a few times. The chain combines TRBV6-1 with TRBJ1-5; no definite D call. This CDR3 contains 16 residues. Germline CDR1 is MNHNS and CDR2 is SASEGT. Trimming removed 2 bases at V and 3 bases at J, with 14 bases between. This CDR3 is CASSEWWSGVNQPQHF. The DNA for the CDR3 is TGTGCCAGCAGTGAATGGTGGTCAGGTGTCAATCAGCCCCAGCATTTT.

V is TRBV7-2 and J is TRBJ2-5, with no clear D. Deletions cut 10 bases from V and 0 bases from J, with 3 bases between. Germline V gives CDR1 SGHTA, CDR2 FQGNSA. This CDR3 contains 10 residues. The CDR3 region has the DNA TGTGCCAACCACCAAGAGACCCAGTACTTC. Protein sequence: CANHQETQYF.

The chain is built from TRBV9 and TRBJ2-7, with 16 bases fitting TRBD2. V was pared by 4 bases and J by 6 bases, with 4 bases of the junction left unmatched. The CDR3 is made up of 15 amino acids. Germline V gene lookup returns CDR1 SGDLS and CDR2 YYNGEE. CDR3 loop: CASSTGTSGRVEQYF. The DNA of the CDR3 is TGTGCCAGCAGCACCGGGACTAGCGGGAGGGTCGAGCAGTACTTC.

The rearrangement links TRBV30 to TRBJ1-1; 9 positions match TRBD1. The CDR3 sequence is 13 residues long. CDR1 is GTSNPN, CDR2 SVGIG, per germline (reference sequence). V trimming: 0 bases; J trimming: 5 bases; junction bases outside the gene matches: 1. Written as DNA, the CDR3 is TGTGCCTGGAGTGTAGACAGGGGGACTGAAGCTTTCTTT. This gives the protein CAWSVDRGTEAFF.

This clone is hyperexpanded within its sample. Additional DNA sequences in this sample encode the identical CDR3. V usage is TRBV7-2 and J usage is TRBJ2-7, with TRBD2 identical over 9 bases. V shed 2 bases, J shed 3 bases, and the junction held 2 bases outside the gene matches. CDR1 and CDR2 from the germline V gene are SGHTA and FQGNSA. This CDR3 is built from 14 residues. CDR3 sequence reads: CASSLSSGNYEQYF. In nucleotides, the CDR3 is TGTGCCAGCAGCTTATCTAGCGGGAACTACGAGCAGTACTTC.

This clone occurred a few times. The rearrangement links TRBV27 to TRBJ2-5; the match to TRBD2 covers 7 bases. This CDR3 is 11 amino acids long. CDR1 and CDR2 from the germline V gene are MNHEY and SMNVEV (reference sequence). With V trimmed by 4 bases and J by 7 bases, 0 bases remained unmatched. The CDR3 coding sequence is TGTGCCAGCAGTTGGGGGGGGACCCAGTACTTC. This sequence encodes CASSWGGTQYF.

The CDR3 here is CASSQGPARTSGQETQYF. CDR3 bases: TGCGCCAGCAGCCAAGGCCCAGCCCGGACTAGCGGACAAGAGACCCAGTACTTC. The chain combines TRBV4-1 with TRBJ2-5; TRBD2 matches 10 bases. In germline, CDR1 is MGHRA, CDR2 YSYEKL. The CDR3 length is 18 residues. V gave up 1 base and J gave up 2 bases; unmatched junction bases: 10.

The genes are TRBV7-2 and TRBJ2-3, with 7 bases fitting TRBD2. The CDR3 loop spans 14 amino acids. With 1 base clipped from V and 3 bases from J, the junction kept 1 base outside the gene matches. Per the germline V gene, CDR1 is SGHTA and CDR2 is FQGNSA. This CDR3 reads CASSLGRGTDTQYF. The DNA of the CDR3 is TGTGCCAGCAGCTTAGGGCGGGGGACAGATACGCAGTATTTT.

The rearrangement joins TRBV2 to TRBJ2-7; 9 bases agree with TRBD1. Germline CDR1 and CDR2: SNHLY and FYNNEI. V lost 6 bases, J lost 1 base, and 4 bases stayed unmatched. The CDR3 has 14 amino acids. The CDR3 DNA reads TGTGCCAGCAGGGGGGACAGGGTGTCCTACGAGCAGTACTTC. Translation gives CASRGDRVSYEQYF.

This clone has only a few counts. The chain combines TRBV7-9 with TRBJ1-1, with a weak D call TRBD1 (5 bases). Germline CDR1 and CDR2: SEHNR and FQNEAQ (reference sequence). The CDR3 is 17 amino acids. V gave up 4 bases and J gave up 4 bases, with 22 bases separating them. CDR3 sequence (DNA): TGTGCCAGCAGCTACCCCGATGTGAGAGCCGGGGCCACTGAAGCTTTCTTT. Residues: CASSYPDVRAGATEAFF.

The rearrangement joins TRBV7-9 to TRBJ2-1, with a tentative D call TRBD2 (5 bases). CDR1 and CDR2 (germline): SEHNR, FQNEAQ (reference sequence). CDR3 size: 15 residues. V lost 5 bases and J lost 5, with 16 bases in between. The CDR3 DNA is TGTGCCAGCAGCGTAACTAGTGCCGAAGACAATGAGCAGTTCTTC. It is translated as CASSVTSAEDNEQFF.